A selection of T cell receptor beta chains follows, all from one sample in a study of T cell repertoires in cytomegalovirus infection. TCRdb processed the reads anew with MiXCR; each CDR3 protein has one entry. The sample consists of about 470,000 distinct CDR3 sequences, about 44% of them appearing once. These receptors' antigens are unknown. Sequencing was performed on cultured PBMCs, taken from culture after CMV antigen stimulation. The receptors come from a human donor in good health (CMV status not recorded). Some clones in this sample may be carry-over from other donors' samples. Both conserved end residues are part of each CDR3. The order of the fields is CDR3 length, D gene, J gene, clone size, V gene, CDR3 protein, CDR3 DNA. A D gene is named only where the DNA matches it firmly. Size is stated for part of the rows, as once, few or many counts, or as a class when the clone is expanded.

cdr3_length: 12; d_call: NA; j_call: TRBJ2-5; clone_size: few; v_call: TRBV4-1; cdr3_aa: CASRGPQETQYF; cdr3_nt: TGCGCCAGCAGAGGACCCCAAGAGACCCAGTACTTC
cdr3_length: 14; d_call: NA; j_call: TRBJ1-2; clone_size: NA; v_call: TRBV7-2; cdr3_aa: CASSLGWGGDGYTF; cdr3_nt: TGTGCCAGCAGCTTAGGATGGGGGGGCGATGGCTACACCTTC
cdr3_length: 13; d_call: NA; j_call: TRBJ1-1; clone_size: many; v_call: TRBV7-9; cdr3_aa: CASSLAGATEAFF; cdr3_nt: TGTGCCAGCAGCTTAGCAGGGGCCACTGAAGCTTTCTTT
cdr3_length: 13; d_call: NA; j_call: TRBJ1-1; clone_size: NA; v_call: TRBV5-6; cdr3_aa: CASSLVHNTEAFF; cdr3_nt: TGTGCCAGCAGCTTGGTACACAACACTGAAGCTTTCTTT
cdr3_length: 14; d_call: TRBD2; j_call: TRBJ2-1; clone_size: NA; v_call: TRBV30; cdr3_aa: CAWGTSSAYNEQFF; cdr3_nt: TGTGCCTGGGGGACTAGCTCGGCCTACAATGAGCAGTTCTTC
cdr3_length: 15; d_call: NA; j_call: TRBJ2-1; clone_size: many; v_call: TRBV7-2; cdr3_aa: CASSWGSEGYNEQFF; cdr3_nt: TGTGCCAGCAGCTGGGGTAGCGAGGGCTACAATGAGCAGTTCTTC
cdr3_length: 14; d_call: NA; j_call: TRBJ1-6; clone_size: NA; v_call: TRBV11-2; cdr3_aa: CASSSLPGVAPLHF; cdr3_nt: TGTGCCAGCAGCTCCCTACCCGGGGTCGCACCCCTCCACTTT
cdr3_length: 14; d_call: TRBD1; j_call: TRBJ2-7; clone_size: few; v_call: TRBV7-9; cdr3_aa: CASSSQGASDEQYF; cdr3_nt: TGTGCCAGCAGCTCCCAGGGGGCGTCTGACGAGCAGTACTTC
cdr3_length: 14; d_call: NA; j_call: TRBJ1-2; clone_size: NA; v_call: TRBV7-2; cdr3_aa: CASSSSGLKNGYTF; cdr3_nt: TGTGCCAGCAGCTCCTCAGGGTTGAAGAATGGCTACACCTTC
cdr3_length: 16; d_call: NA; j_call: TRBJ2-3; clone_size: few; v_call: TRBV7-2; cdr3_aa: CASSLVSRVLTDTQYF; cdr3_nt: TGTGCCAGCAGCTTAGTCTCCAGGGTCTTGACAGATACGCAGTATTTT
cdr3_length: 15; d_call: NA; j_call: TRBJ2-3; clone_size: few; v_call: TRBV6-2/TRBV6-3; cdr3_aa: CASRVTLLGTDTQYF; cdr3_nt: TGTGCCAGCAGAGTCACTCTGCTAGGCACAGATACGCAGTATTTT
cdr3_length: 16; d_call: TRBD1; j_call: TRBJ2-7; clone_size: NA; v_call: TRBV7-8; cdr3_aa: CASSSRLQGAVHEQYF; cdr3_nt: TGTGCCAGCAGCTCACGGTTACAGGGGGCGGTCCACGAGCAGTACTTC
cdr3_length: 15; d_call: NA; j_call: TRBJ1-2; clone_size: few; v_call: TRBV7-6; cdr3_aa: CASSLPGVGVYGYTF; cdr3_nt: TGTGCCAGCAGCTTACCGGGCGTGGGGGTCTATGGCTACACCTTC
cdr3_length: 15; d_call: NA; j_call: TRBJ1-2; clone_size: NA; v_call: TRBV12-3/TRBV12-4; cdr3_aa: CASSTGRGRGLGYTF; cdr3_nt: TGTGCCAGCAGCACAGGCAGGGGCCGCGGGTTAGGCTACACCTTC
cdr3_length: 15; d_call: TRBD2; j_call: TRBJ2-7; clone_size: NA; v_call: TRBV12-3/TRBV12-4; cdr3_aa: CASTISGSGAYEQYF; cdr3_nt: TGTGCCAGCACAATTAGCGGGAGTGGGGCCTACGAGCAGTACTTC
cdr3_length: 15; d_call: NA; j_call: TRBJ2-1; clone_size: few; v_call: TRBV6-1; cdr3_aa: CASSGELLRYNEQFF; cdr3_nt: TGTGCCAGCAGCGGGGAGTTGCTGAGATACAATGAGCAGTTCTTC
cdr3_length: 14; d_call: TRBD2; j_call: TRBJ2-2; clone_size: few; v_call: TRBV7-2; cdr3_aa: CASSLAGDFGELFF; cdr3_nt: TGTGCCAGCAGCCTAGCGGGAGATTTCGGGGAGCTGTTTTTT
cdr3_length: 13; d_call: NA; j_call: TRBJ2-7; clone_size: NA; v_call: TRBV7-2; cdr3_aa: CASSQTRLGEQYF; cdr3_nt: TGTGCCAGCAGCCAAACTAGATTAGGCGAGCAGTACTTC
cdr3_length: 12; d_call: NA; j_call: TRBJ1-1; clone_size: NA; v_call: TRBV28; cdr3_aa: CASNYGRTEAFF; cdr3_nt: TGTGCCAGCAACTATGGGAGGACTGAAGCTTTCTTT
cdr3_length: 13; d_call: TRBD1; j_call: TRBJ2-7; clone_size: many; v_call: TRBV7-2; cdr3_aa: CATIKTGGYEQYF; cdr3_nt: TGTGCCACCATAAAGACAGGGGGCTACGAGCAGTACTTC
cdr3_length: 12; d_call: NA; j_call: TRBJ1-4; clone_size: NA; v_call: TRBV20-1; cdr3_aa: CSATGSKEKLFF; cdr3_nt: TGCAGTGCTACTGGTAGTAAGGAAAAACTGTTTTTT
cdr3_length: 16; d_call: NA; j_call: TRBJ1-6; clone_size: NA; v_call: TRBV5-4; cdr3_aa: CASSPDSAWKNSPLHF; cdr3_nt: TGTGCCAGCAGCCCCGACAGTGCTTGGAAGAATTCACCCCTCCACTTT
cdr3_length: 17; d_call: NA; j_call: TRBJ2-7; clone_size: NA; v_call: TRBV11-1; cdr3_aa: CASSPGGLAQGMYEQYF; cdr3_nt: TGTGCCAGCAGCCCCGGGGGGCTAGCCCAGGGAATGTACGAGCAGTACTTC
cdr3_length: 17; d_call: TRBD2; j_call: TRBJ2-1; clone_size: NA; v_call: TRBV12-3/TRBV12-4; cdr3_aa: CASSWTSGSIPSDEQFF; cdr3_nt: TGTGCCAGCAGTTGGACTAGCGGGAGTATACCGTCCGATGAGCAGTTCTTC
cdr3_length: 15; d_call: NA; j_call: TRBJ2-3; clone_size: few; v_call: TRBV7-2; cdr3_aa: CASSLVGWRTDTQYF; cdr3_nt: TGTGCCAGCAGCTTAGTTGGTTGGCGGACAGATACGCAGTATTTT
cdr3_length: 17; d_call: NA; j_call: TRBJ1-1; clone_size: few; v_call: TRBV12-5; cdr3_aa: CASGLVLSVDLNTEAFF; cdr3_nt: TGTGCTAGTGGTTTGGTATTGTCAGTTGACTTGAACACTGAAGCTTTCTTT
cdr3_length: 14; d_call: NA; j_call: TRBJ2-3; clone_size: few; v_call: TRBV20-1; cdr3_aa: CSARRGGDTDTQYF; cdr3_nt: TGCAGTGCTAGAAGGGGGGGGGATACAGATACGCAGTATTTT
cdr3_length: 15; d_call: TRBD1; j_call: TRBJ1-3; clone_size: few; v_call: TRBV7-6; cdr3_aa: CASSPGQGQGNTIYF; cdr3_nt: TGTGCCAGCAGCCCCGGACAGGGGCAAGGAAACACCATATATTTT
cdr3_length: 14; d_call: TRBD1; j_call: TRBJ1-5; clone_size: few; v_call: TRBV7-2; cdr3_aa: CASSRNRGWQPQHF; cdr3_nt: TGTGCCAGCAGCCGGAACAGGGGCTGGCAGCCCCAGCATTTT
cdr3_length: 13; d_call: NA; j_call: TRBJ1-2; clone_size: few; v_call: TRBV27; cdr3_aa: CASTPRLGVGYTF; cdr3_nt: TGTGCCAGCACCCCGAGGTTGGGGGTTGGCTACACCTTC
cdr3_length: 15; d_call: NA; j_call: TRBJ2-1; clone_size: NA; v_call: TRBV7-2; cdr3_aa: CASSPSGTNNNEQFF; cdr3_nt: TGTGCCAGCAGCCCAAGCGGTACAAACAACAATGAGCAGTTCTTC
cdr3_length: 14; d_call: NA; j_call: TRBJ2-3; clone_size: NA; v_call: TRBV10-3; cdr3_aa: CAISVQGVADTQYF; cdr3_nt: TGTGCCATCAGTGTTCAGGGAGTCGCAGATACGCAGTATTTT
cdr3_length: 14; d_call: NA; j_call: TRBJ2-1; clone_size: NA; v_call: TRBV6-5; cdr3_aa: CASSYGPLEGEQFF; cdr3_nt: TGTGCCAGCAGTTACGGCCCCCTAGAGGGTGAGCAGTTCTTC
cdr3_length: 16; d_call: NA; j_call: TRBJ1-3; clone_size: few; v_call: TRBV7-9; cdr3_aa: CASSRGTSSSGNTIYF; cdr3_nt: TGTGCCAGCAGCAGAGGGACATCGAGCTCTGGAAACACCATATATTTT
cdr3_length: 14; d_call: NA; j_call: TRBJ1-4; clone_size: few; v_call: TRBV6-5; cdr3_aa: CASSYGAVNEKLFF; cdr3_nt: TGTGCCAGCAGTTACGGGGCCGTAAATGAAAAACTGTTTTTT
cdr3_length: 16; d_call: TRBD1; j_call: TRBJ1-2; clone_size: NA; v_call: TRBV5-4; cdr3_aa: CASSSGTGAGKGGYTF; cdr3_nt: TGTGCCAGCAGCTCAGGGACAGGGGCTGGTAAAGGAGGCTACACCTTC
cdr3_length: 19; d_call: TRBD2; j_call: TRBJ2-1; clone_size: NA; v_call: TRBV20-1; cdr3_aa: CSARDIGQMGRATYNEQFF; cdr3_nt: TGCAGTGCTAGAGATATCGGCCAAATGGGGAGGGCCACCTACAATGAGCAGTTCTTC
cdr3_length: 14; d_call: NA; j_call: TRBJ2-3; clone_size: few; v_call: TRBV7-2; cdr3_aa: CASSLRLGPDTQYF; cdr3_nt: TGTGCCAGCAGCTTAAGGCTAGGCCCAGATACGCAGTATTTT
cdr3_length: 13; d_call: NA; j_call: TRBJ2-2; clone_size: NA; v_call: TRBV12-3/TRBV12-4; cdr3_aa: CASRKMDTGELFF; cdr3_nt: TGTGCCAGCAGAAAAATGGACACCGGGGAGCTGTTTTTT
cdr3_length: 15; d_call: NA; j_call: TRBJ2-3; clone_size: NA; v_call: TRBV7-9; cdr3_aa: CASSRRTAGTDTQYF; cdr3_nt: TGTGCCAGCAGCCGTCGGACGGCAGGCACAGATACGCAGTATTTT
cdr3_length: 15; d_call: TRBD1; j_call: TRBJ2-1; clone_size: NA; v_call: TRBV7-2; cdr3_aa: CASSLGQGSISKQFF; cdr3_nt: TGTGCCAGCAGCCTTGGACAGGGATCAATTTCCAAGCAGTTCTTC
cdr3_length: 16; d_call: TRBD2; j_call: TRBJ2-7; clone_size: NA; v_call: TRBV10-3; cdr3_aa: CAISDLTSGASYEQYF; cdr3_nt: TGTGCCATCAGTGACCTAACTAGCGGGGCTTCCTACGAGCAGTACTTC
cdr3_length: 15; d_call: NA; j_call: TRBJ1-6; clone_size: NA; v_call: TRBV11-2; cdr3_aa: CASSSQRQDNSPLHF; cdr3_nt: TGTGCCAGCAGTTCTCAACGACAGGACAACTCACCCCTCCACTTT
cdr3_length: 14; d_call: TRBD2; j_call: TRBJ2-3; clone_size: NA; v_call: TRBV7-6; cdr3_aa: CASSFERGSDTQYF; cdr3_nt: TGTGCCAGCAGCTTTGAGCGGGGTTCTGATACGCAGTATTTT
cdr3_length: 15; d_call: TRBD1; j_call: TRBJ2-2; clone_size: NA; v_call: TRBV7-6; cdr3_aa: CASSPRQGATGELFF; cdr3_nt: TGTGCCAGCAGCCCCCGACAGGGGGCCACCGGGGAGCTGTTTTTT